The T cell receptor beta chain described here comes from a study of regulatory T cells in long-lasting Graves disease. CDR1 is MDHEN, CDR2 SYDVKM, per germline. Losses at the gene ends were 4 bases for V and 2 bases for J; bases not matched to a gene: 11. This CDR3 spans 16 amino acids. The time point: newly diagnosed GD, antithyroid drugs for less than 3 months. The TCR library was prepared using RNA isolated from PBMCs. This clonotype was counted at least ten times. CDR3 regions were amplified by Arm-PCR using iRepertoire HTBI primers to build TCR beta libraries. One entry per CDR3 protein results from TCRdb running MiXCR on the multiplex PCR reads. The sample includes roughly 400,000 distinct CDR3 sequences, less than 20% of them seen just once. These sequences were also reported in another study, on T cells in Graves' hyperthyroidism and ophthalmopathy. That study adds: Patients with ophthalmopathy were separated from those with stable hyperthyroidism by a 13 V-J model.

The specimen comprised peripheral blood mononuclear cells (PBMCs), sampled at new diagnosis, from a patient treated with antithyroid drugs. This chain uses TRBV28 with TRBJ2-7, with TRBD2 identical over 7 bases. The TCR sequence derives from a woman under 30 with Graves disease. The CDR3 reads CASSSSGAGPTYEQYF. The CDR3 nucleotides read TGTGCCAGCAGTTCGTCTGGAGCGGGACCTACCTACGAGCAGTACTTC.